This record looks at one T cell receptor (beta chain) sequence and its context. The specificity of this receptor is unknown. The record has no base qualities; no much larger clone is one base away. The germline V gene yields ENHRY for CDR1 and SYGVKD for CDR2. Clipping removes 8 bases from V and 9 bases from J, with 5 as the unmatched junction base count. From the cysteine up to the phenylalanine, the CDR3 has a length of 13 residues. Only the CDR3 DNA stays, 39 bases, in frame from base 1. The source of the sample is a study of T cell responses to AZD1222 COVID-19 vaccine (dated by TCRdb to the early 2020s). Some background on the complete study: Because spike-specific TCR depth and breadth did not differ between the two schedules, AZD1222 recipients who got a second dose at roughly 4 weeks were pooled with those who got a second dose at roughly 12 weeks. A total of over 230 trial participants underwent TCR sequencing, of whom 200 to 220 had received two doses of AZD1222 and 26 had received two doses of the MenACWY control vaccine. Enrollment into the trials was organized by age into subgroups of 18-55, 56-69 and 70-plus years, and those subgroups contained roughly 150, 30 and 60 TCR-sequenced participants, respectively. Study-wide findings and limitations: Reportedly, almost half of the unique spike-specific TCRs recognized epitopes lying outside the regions that are mutated in the B.1.351 and B.1.1.7 variants. Most participants were white British and females outnumbered males, and the authors suggested that clonal diversity may have been underestimated. Conclusions about previously exposed vaccinees were limited because only six or seven AZD1222 recipients were SARS-CoV-2 seropositive at baseline. CD4 TCRs associated with the vaccine covered the entire spike protein, and the dominant responses were in regions 160-218 and 743-854. No day 14 peak-response samples were available, so repertoires were characterized only after the peak T cell response. The 56-69-year group was small, and its depth increase did not reach significance, likely because of low power. Spike-specific TCR breadth and depth rose significantly after two AZD1222 doses compared with day 0 and with MenACWY recipients.

The CDR3 regions of human TCRbeta chains were subjected to immunosequencing. The study's own analysis went as follows. TCRs in the repertoires were compared against a reference library of SARS-CoV-2-specific TCRs that had been generated with the MIRA antigen-specificity platform. Breadth was defined as the fraction of unique TCRs that were SARS-CoV-2-associated. Depth was defined as the fraction of total T cells that were SARS-CoV-2-associated. Each spike-specific TCR was assigned to its reactive spike region and to a CD4 or CD8 class using the MIRA data. Log10-transformed breadth and depth values were compared by one-way ANOVA with Sidak's multiple comparisons tests. TCRdb carries this immuneACCESS record with in-frame sequences only. Its versions omit some clonotypes, under half of them owing to an unresolved V gene in the studies checked, with the rest unexplained. V and J calls and clone size are as listed in that table; D and trimming were resolved from the DNA. For this sample the table gives around 160,000 clones, of which around 91% were detected only once. The ten most abundant clones make up roughly 5.5% of the sample.

The time point label of this sample denotes: baseline before first vaccination. Samples from vaccinated people were obtained from the UK trials COV001 and COV002, which included a single-blind randomized controlled phase 2/3 trial of AZD1222 (ChAdOx1 nCoV-19) in healthy adults. For TCRbeta chain sequencing, PBMC samples from trial participants were taken at day 0 and at day 28 after the second dose. This chain joins TRBV10-3 to TRBJ1-6; a stretch of 9 junction bases matches TRBD1. The sequence was collected from an adult in good health. Sequencing used peripheral blood, obtained on day 0 of AZD1222 vaccination. The CDR3 reads CAIGTGSGSPLHF. The nucleotide sequence is TGTGCCATCGGGACAGGGTCTGGTTCACCCCTCCACTTT.